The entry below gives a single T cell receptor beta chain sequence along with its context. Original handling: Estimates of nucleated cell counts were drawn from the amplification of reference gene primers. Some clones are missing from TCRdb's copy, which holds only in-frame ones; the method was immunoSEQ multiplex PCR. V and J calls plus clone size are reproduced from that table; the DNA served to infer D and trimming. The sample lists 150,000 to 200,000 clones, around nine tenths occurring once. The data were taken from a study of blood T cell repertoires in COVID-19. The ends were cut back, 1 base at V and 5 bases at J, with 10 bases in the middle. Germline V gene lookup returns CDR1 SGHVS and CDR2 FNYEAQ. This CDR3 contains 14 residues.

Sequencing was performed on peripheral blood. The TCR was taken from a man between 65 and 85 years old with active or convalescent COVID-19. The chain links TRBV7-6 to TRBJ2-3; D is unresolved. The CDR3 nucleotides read TGTGCCAGCAGCTTAGGAGTCACGATAGATACGCAGTATTTT. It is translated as CASSLGVTIDTQYF. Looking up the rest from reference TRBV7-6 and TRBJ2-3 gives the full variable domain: GAGVSQSPRYKVTKRGQDVALRCDPISGHVSLYWYRQALGQGPEFLTYFNYEAQQDKSGLPNDRFSAERPEGSISTLTIQRTEQRDSAMYRCASSLGVTIDTQYFGPGTRLTVL.